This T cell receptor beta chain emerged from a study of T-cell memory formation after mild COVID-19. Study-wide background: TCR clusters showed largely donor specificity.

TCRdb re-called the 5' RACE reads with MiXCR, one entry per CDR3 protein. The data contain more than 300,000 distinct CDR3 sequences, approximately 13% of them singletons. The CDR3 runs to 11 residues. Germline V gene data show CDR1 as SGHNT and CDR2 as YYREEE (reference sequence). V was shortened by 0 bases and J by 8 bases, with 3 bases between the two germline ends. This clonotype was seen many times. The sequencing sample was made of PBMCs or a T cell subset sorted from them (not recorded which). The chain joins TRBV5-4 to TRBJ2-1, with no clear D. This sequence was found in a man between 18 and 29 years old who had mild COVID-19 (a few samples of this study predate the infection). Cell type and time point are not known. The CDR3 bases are TGTGCCAGCAGCTTGGAGGATGAGCAGTTCTTC. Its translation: CASSLEDEQFF.